The next 7 T cell receptor beta chains were all read from a single sample in a study of OX40 agonist ivuxolimab in advanced cancers. Only in-frame clones appear in the TCRdb table, and some are missing; sequencing was by immunoSEQ multiplex PCR. The sample consists of 65,000 or so clones, approximately 86% of them appearing once. The starting material was CD4+ or CD8+ T cells sorted from blood, obtained in a trial of the OX40 agonist ivuxolimab. All receptors derive from an adult with an advanced solid tumor such as melanoma, head and neck, liver or kidney cancer.

This clone appeared once. The rearrangement uses TRBV28 and TRBJ1-1, with 11 positions matching TRBD1. Per germline, CDR1 MDHEN and CDR2 SYDVKM. This CDR3 has 13 residues. The V and J ends lost 8 bases and 5 bases, in that order; junction bases with no gene match: 4. DNA for the CDR3: TGTGCCAGCTTGGGGACAGGGGGAACTGAAGCTTTCTTT. Amino acids: CASLGTGGTEAFF.

This clone has a handful of counts. The DNA for the CDR3 is TGTGCCAGCAGCTCCACAGATACGCAGTATTTT. Translating it yields CASSSTDTQYF. V is TRBV11-2 and J is TRBJ2-3, with D uncertain. The CDR3 sequence is 11 residues long. Trimming took off 4 bases at V and 2 bases at J, with 1 base between the two ends. CDR1 is SGHAT, CDR2 FQNNGV, per germline.

The chain recombines TRBV2 with TRBJ1-1; 7 bases map to TRBD1. The length of the CDR3 is 13 residues. V shed 8 bases and J 1 base; nucleotides not matched to a gene: 4. CDR1 is SNHLY, CDR2 FYNNEI, per germline. The CDR3 region is CASFDRANTEAFF. CDR3 nucleotides: TGTGCCAGCTTCGACAGGGCGAACACTGAAGCTTTCTTT.

The chain joins TRBV5-1 to TRBJ2-2; unclear D gene. Deletions cut 3 bases from V and 2 bases from J, with 8 bases between. Germline-derived CDR1 and CDR2 are SGHRS and YFSETQ. The CDR3 loop spans 14 amino acids. The CDR3 coding sequence is TGCGCCAGCAGCTCGGACCTTAACACCGGGGAGCTGTTTTTT. Its protein product is CASSSDLNTGELFF.

CDR3 amino acids: CASSISNQPQHF. The DNA for the CDR3 is TGTGCCAGTAGTATTAGCAATCAGCCCCAGCATTTT. V usage is TRBV19 and J usage is TRBJ1-5; no clear D gene. This CDR3 contains 12 residues. In germline, CDR1 is LNHDA, CDR2 SQIVND (reference sequence). Trimming pared 3 bases from V and 0 bases from J, leaving 0 bases between.

The CDR3 coding sequence is TGTGCCAGCAGCTTAGCTTGGCTAGCGGGAGGGTACGAGCAGTACTTC. Protein sequence: CASSLAWLAGGYEQYF. The chain recombines TRBV7-3 with TRBJ2-7; 12 bases are a match to TRBD2. CDR3 length: 16 amino acids. J was trimmed by 4 bases and V by 2 bases; bases with no gene match: 6. Germline V lookup: CDR1 SGHTA, CDR2 FQGTGA.

Only one count was recorded for this clone. The V gene is TRBV7-7, the J gene TRBJ2-7; D is possibly TRBD2 (6 bases). Germline loops: CDR1 SSHAT, CDR2 FNYEAQ (reference sequence). The CDR3 is made up of 14 amino acids. The CDR3 DNA reads as TGTGCTAGCGCTAGGGACGGGAGCTCCTACGAGCAGTACTTC. The encoded protein is CASARDGSSYEQYF.